This T cell receptor (beta chain) was recorded in a study of T cells in localized non-small cell lung cancer. About this clone: No antigen is known for it.

Study-wide results and limits: Measurement of T cell clonality placed uninvolved adjacent lung highest, above the level in tumor. Since sequencing was restricted to only one region of the tumor, intratumor heterogeneity remains a possibility.

This CDR3 is 15 amino acids long. The ends were cut back, 7 bases at V and 0 bases at J, with 13 bases in the middle. Germline CDR1 and CDR2: MNHEY and SMNVEV (reference sequence). The table came from immunoSEQ multiplex PCR; TCRdb's copy has only in-frame clones and leaves some out. The table lists around 50,000 clones, 86% of them singletons. This clonotype originated in a woman aged 35-70 years with stage I lung adenocarcinoma. Sequencing was performed on peripheral blood, taken before any cancer treatment. The rearrangement uses TRBV27 and TRBJ2-4, with D perhaps matching TRBD1 (6 bases). The DNA of the CDR3 is TGTGCCAGCAAGCAGTCAGGGGTAGCCAAAAACATTCAGTACTTC. It codes for CASKQSGVAKNIQYF.